This T cell receptor (beta chain) was captured in a study of blood T cell repertoires in COVID-19. Germline V lookup: CDR1 SGHDT, CDR2 YYEEEE. Trimming took off 4 bases at V and 3 bases at J, with 11 bases between the two ends. There are 13 residues in the CDR3. TCRdb keeps only in-frame clones here, not all; method: immunoSEQ multiplex PCR. The repertoire holds over 400,000 clones, with roughly 89% as singletons. Specimen: peripheral blood. The TCR comes from a woman in her thirties with active or convalescent COVID-19. The chain employs TRBV5-6 and TRBJ2-7; D remains ambiguous. The CDR3 DNA sequence: TGTGCCAGCAGCCCCAGAGGTGGCTACGAGCAGTACTTC. Translation gives CASSPRGGYEQYF.